Shown below are 7 T cell receptor beta chains from a single sample sequenced in a study of T cells after posttransplantation cyclophosphamide. Busulfan-fludarabine conditioning, marrow transplant, and cyclophosphamide on days +3 and +4 were administered. Assay: immunoSEQ multiplex PCR; the TCRdb copy retains only in-frame clones and omits some. The record shows about 5,400 clones for this sample, with no singletons present. The material was PBMCs, obtained after allogeneic stem cell transplant with posttransplant cyclophosphamide. These receptors originate from a female patient between 30 and 40 years old who received an allogeneic stem cell transplant from an unrelated donor, was CMV-positive, and had acute and chronic GVHD. A share of the T cells may be of graft donor origin.

Many counts were recorded for this clone. The rearrangement uses TRBV30 and TRBJ2-1; 8 bases align to TRBD2. There are 13 residues in the CDR3. The J segment lost 9 bases and the V segment lost 8 bases, leaving 12 bases of the junction unmatched. Germline assignment: CDR1 GTSNPN and CDR2 SVGIG (reference sequence). CDR3 in amino acids: CAIQWAGRVEQFF. The CDR3 nucleotides are TGTGCCATACAGTGGGCCGGGAGGGTTGAGCAGTTCTTC.

The chain combines TRBV27 with TRBJ1-6; no reliable D call. Germline lookup yields CDR1 MNHEY and CDR2 SMNVEV (reference sequence). The germline V and J ends were trimmed by 6 bases and 4 bases, with 10 bases remaining between them. The CDR3 has 14 residues. The CDR3 sequence: CASSYGLYNSPLHF. DNA of the CDR3: TGTGCCAGCAGCTACGGACTGTATAATTCACCCCTCCACTTT.

This clone was picked up many times. This chain links TRBV11-2 with TRBJ1-4; D not resolved. Per the germline V gene, CDR1 is SGHAT and CDR2 is FQNNGV. This CDR3 spans 13 amino acids. Trimming stripped 6 bases from V and 8 bases from J, with 13 bases between. The DNA of the CDR3 is TGTGCCAGCAGGGCGGGAGGGAGGGAAAAACTGTTTTTT. Translation gives CASRAGGREKLFF. Combining the CDR3 with reference TRBV11-2 and TRBJ1-4 gives the whole variable domain EAGVAQSPRYKIIEKRQSVAFWCNPISGHATLYWYQQILGQGPKLLIQFQNNGVVDDSQLPKDRFSAERLKGVDSTLKIQPAKLEDSAVYLCASRAGGREKLFFGSGTQLSVL.

J is TRBJ2-5 and V is TRBV9; TRBD2 matches 13 bases. V shed 3 bases and J 11 bases; nucleotides not matched to a gene: 4. Per germline, CDR1 SGDLS and CDR2 YYNGEE. CDR3 size: 13 residues. The CDR3 loop is CASSETSGRTQYF. In DNA form, the CDR3 reads TGTGCCAGCAGCGAGACTAGCGGGAGGACGCAGTACTTC.

The chain is built from TRBV15 and TRBJ2-5; TRBD2 matches at 8 bases. CDR3 length equals 14 residues. V trimming: 2 bases; J trimming: 5 bases; junction bases outside the gene matches: 4. In germline, CDR1 is LNHNV, CDR2 YYDKDF (reference sequence). Here the CDR3 reads CATSRTGRGETQYF. DNA for the CDR3: TGTGCCACCAGCAGAACCGGGAGGGGGGAGACCCAGTACTTC.

This clone is labeled medium-sized (0.01 to 0.1%). The rearrangement uses TRBV27 and TRBJ2-1, with TRBD2 identical over 13 bases. The CDR3 is made up of 17 amino acids. The V gene's germline CDR1 is MNHEY and CDR2 SMNVEV (reference sequence). Unmatched junction bases numbered 11, after V lost 0 bases and J lost 12 bases. CDR3 DNA sequence: TGTGCCAGCAGTTTATCTACCGGGACTAGCGGGACTGGTGTGCAGTTCTTC. Its translation is CASSLSTGTSGTGVQFF.

This clone rates as medium-sized. This chain links TRBV4-3 with TRBJ1-3; TRBD1 matches at 7 bases. The CDR3 has 17 residues. Looked up from germline, CDR1 is LGHNA and CDR2 is YSLEER. V was pared by 3 bases and J by 4 bases, with 12 bases of the junction left unmatched. CDR3 amino acids: CASSQGQTNLVGNTIYF. The CDR3 DNA reads as TGCGCCAGCAGCCAGGGACAGACCAATCTCGTGGGAAACACCATATATTTT.